Following are 22 T cell receptor beta chains from one sample sequenced in a study of identical twins. TCRdb re-analysed the 5' RACE reads in MiXCR, keeping a single row per CDR3 protein. The sample carries 1.5 million to 2 million distinct CDR3 sequences, about 30% recorded once. The specimen sequenced was cord blood. Receptor source: a newborn girl in good health.

This clonotype has more than one count but fewer than ten. The CDR3 here is CASSFGDRGEKLFF. The CDR3 nucleotides read TGTGCCAGCAGCTTTGGAGACAGGGGTGAAAAACTGTTTTTT. The chain has TRBV7-6 and TRBJ1-4; 8 bases are shared with TRBD1. The V gene's germline CDR1 is SGHVS and CDR2 FNYEAQ. V trimming: 3 bases; J trimming: 7 bases; junction bases outside the gene matches: 4. The CDR3 contains 14 residues.

The table lists this clonotype with many counts. V gene TRBV7-2 combines with J gene TRBJ2-3, with 11 bases lining up with TRBD2. V lost 4 bases, J lost 3 bases, and 3 bases stayed unmatched. Germline V gives CDR1 SGHTA, CDR2 FQGNSA. The CDR3 is made up of 15 amino acids. The CDR3 DNA sequence: TGTGCCAGCAGCTCCAGGACTAGCGGGACAGATACGCAGTATTTT. Its protein product is CASSSRTSGTDTQYF.

This clonotype was detected ten times or more. The chain carries TRBV4-2 and TRBJ2-5; 9 bases are a match to TRBD1. The J call could be wrong; TRBJ2-7 is a better fit for the DNA end. The CDR3 has 13 amino acids. In germline, CDR1 is LGHNA, CDR2 YNFKEQ. The CDR3 reads CASSRDRVNEQYF. The CDR3 DNA reads as TGTGCCAGCAGCCGGGACAGGGTTAACGAGCAGTACTTC.

The gene calls are TRBV7-9 and TRBJ2-7, with D perhaps TRBD1 or TRBD2 (5 bases each). Trimming left V 2 bases short and J 2 bases short, with 16 bases between. The CDR3 loop spans 16 amino acids. Germline CDR1 and CDR2: SEHNR and FQNEAQ (reference sequence). CDR3 nucleotide sequence: TGTGCCAGCAGCTTATCCCAAGGGACGGGTACCTACGAGCAGTACTTC. Protein product: CASSLSQGTGTYEQYF.

This clonotype was detected once. CDR3: CASSFRTATGELFF. CDR3 DNA sequence: TGTGCCAGCAGCTTCCGGACGGCCACCGGGGAGCTGTTTTTT. The V and J genes are TRBV7-6 and TRBJ2-2; D ambiguous. Per the germline V gene, CDR1 is SGHVS and CDR2 is FNYEAQ. The V end lost 3 bases, the J end lost 4 bases, and 9 bases lay between the germline ends. The CDR3 is 14 amino acids.

This clonotype was recorded a few times. This chain joins TRBV3-1 and TRBJ2-2; D might be TRBD2 (5 bases). Germline CDR1 reads LGHDT; CDR2 reads YNNKEL (reference sequence). Trimming stripped 4 bases from V and 1 base from J, with 13 bases between. The CDR3 runs 16 residues. For the CDR3, the DNA is TGTGCCAGCAGCCCTTTAGGCGGACTGAACACCGGGGAGCTGTTTTTT. Translation: CASSPLGGLNTGELFF.

The V call is TRBV12-3 or TRBV12-4, the J call TRBJ2-2; D is unclear. CDR3 length: 13 residues. Trimming stripped 3 bases from V and 3 bases from J, with 5 bases between. The CDR3 sequence is CASSFVDTGELFF. CDR3 nucleotides: TGTGCCAGCAGTTTCGTGGACACCGGGGAGCTGTTTTTT.

This clonotype came up a few times. The CDR3 spells CSAHLAGRRTDTQYF. In DNA form, the CDR3 reads TGCAGTGCCCACCTAGCGGGAAGGCGCACAGATACGCAGTATTTT. J is TRBJ2-3 and V is TRBV20-1, with 9 positions matching TRBD2. The CDR3 sequence is 15 residues long. With V trimmed by 6 bases and J by 1 base, 8 bases remained unmatched. The germline CDR1 and CDR2 sequences are DFQATT and SNEGSKA (reference sequence).

Worth noting for this clonotype: A much larger clone differs from this one at a single base, so this may be a read error. The rearrangement uses TRBV2 and TRBJ2-7, with 9 bases fitting TRBD1. The CDR3 has 14 amino acids. Trimming removed 5 bases from V and 2 bases from J; junction bases left unmatched: 4. Per germline, CDR1 SNHLY and CDR2 FYNNEI. The CDR3 DNA reads as TGTGCCAGCAGTTACAGGGGGCGGGCCTACGAGCAGTACTTC. Protein sequence: CASSYRGRAYEQYF.

This clonotype was counted a single time. The rearrangement links TRBV4-1 to TRBJ1-1; no reliable D call. The CDR3 is made up of 13 amino acids. Germline CDR1 and CDR2: MGHRA and YSYEKL. V lost 0 bases to trimming and J lost 11 bases, with 13 bases between them. DNA for the CDR3: TGCGCCAGCAGCCAAGATGCGGTTATGAGGGCTTTCTTT. As protein: CASSQDAVMRAFF.

In this sample, this clonotype turned up many times. V usage is TRBV29-1 and J usage is TRBJ2-6; perhaps TRBD1 as D (6 bases). The CDR3 is made up of 17 amino acids. The V gene lost 5 bases and the J gene lost 0 bases, with 17 bases spanning the gap. Germline-derived CDR1 and CDR2 are SQVTM and ANQGSEA. CDR3 DNA sequence: TGCAGCGTTTTATTGGCTCAGGGGTTCTCTGGGGCCAACGTCCTGACTTTC. This sequence encodes CSVLLAQGFSGANVLTF.

About this clonotype itself: Its ends do not fully match the called genes, so a read error is possible. The V call is TRBV5-1, the J call TRBJ2-1; D might be TRBD1 (6 bases). Germline values: CDR1 SGHRS, CDR2 YFSETQ. There are 16 residues in the CDR3. The CDR3 here is CASAGVSLSSCNEQFF. For the CDR3, the DNA is TGCGCCAGCGCAGGGGTCAGTCTGAGCTCCTGCAATGAGCAGTTCTTC.

A few counts support this clonotype. The chain uses TRBV15 and TRBJ2-7, with D maybe TRBD1 (5 bases). The germline V and J ends were trimmed by 9 bases and 2 bases, with 11 bases remaining between them. Germline CDR1 reads LNHNV; CDR2 reads YYDKDF (reference sequence). CDR3 size: 12 residues. DNA of the CDR3: TGTGCCACTTCGGACAAGACCTACGAGCAGTACTTC. It codes for CATSDKTYEQYF.

This sequence joins TRBV20-1 and TRBJ2-1; 9 bases map to TRBD2. The V segment lost 4 bases and the J segment 5 bases; nucleotides outside the gene matches: 12. The CDR3 extends over 16 amino acids. Germline V gene sequence: CDR1 DFQATT, CDR2 SNEGSKA (reference sequence). CDR3 DNA sequence: TGCAGTGCTACCAACTATAGCGGGAGCGACAACAATGAGCAGTTCTTC. Protein product: CSATNYSGSDNNEQFF.

This clonotype was seen more than once but under ten times. V and J are TRBV5-1 and TRBJ2-7, with D tentatively TRBD2 (6 bases). The germline CDR1 and CDR2 sequences are SGHRS and YFSETQ. This CDR3 is 16 amino acids long. Trimming left V 3 bases short and J 3 bases short, with 19 bases between. CDR3 nucleotides: TGCGCCAGCAGCTCCCGCCGGGACTTGGTGTACTACGAGCAGTACTTC. Its translation: CASSSRRDLVYYEQYF.

This sequence joins TRBV20-1 and TRBJ2-4; TRBD2 agrees at 8 bases. Trimming at V came to 5 bases and at J to 13 bases, leaving 16 bases not matched to a gene. The CDR3 has 14 amino acids. In germline, CDR1 is DFQATT, CDR2 SNEGSKA (reference sequence). CDR3 sequence (DNA): TGCAGTGCTGTACCGGGACTAGGCCCCTACGGGCAGTACTTC. It is translated as CSAVPGLGPYGQYF.

This clonotype showed up just a few times. The rearrangement links TRBV12-5 to TRBJ1-2; TRBD1 matches 9 bases. Germline V CDR1 and CDR2: LGHNT, FRNRAP. V lost 7 bases, J lost 1 base, and 13 bases stayed unmatched. The CDR3 totals 17 residues. The CDR3: CASDTTGGPFINYGYTF. DNA of the CDR3: TGTGCTAGTGATACTACAGGGGGCCCCTTCATTAACTATGGCTACACCTTC.

At least ten counts were recorded for this clonotype. The chain links TRBV18 to TRBJ1-1; D perhaps matches TRBD1 (5 bases). The germline V and J ends were trimmed by 8 bases and 1 base, with 14 bases remaining between them. CDR1 is KGHSH and CDR2 is LQKENI in the germline V gene. The CDR3 length is 14 residues. The CDR3 DNA reads as TGTGCCAGCAGCCCACTAACAGGGAACACTGAAGCTTTCTTT. The encoded protein is CASSPLTGNTEAFF.

This clonotype was detected a few times. CDR3 protein: CSAVKTSGSYEQYF. CDR3 in DNA: TGCAGTGCTGTAAAGACTAGCGGCTCCTACGAGCAGTACTTC. The rearrangement joins TRBV20-1 to TRBJ2-7; 9 bases agree with TRBD2. CDR1 is DFQATT, CDR2 SNEGSKA, per germline (reference sequence). The V segment lost 5 bases and the J segment 0 bases; nucleotides outside the gene matches: 5. The CDR3 extends over 14 amino acids.

The genes are TRBV5-1 and TRBJ2-3; D is ambiguous. The germline V and J ends were trimmed by 4 bases and 3 bases, with 15 bases remaining between them. Looked up from germline, CDR1 is SGHRS and CDR2 is YFSETQ. The length of the CDR3 is 15 residues. In nucleotides, the CDR3 is TGCGCCAGCAGCCCCACCGCAGTGGGGACAGATACGCAGTATTTT. Translating it yields CASSPTAVGTDTQYF. The full variable domain, rest sourced from reference TRBV5-1 and TRBJ2-3, is KAGVTQTPRYLIKTRGQQVTLSCSPISGHRSVSWYQQTPGQGLQFLFEYFSETQRNKGNFPGRFSGRQFSNSRSEMNVSTLELGDSALYLCASSPTAVGTDTQYFGPGTRLTVL.

This clonotype came up a few times. The CDR3 loop is CASSLFFCEREIAFAYNEQFF. CDR3 nucleotide sequence: TGTGCCAGCAGTTTATTTTTTTGCGAGCGGGAGATCGCCTTCGCCTACAATGAGCAGTTCTTC. The gene calls are TRBV27 and TRBJ2-1; TRBD2 agrees at 8 bases. V trimming: 1 base; J trimming: 2 bases; junction bases outside the gene matches: 19. The germline gives CDR1 MNHEY, CDR2 SMNVEV (reference sequence). The CDR3 length is 21 residues.

Only a few counts were recorded for this clonotype. The chain is built from TRBV20-1 and TRBJ2-7; 7 nucleotides line up with TRBD2. This CDR3 has 15 residues. Germline V gene data show CDR1 as DFQATT and CDR2 as SNEGSKA (reference sequence). Trimming at V came to 3 bases and at J to 0 bases, leaving 8 bases not matched to a gene. This chain's CDR3 is CSASPILAISYEQYF. The CDR3 DNA reads as TGCAGTGCTAGTCCGATACTAGCGATCTCCTACGAGCAGTACTTC.